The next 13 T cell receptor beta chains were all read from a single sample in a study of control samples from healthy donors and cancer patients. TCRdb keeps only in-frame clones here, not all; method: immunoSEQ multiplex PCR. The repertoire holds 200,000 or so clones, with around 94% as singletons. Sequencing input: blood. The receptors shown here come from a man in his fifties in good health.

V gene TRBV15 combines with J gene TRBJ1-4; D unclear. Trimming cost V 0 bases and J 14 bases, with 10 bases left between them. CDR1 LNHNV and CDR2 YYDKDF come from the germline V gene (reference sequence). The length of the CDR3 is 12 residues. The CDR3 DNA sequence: TGTGCCACCAGCAGAGATACCCAAGGGCTGTTTTTT. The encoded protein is CATSRDTQGLFF.

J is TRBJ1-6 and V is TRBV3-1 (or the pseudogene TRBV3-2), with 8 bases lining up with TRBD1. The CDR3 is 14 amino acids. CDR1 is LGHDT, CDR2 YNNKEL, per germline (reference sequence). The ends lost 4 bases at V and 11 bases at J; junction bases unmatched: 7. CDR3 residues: CASSPGQGQTPLHF. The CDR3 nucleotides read TGTGCCAGCAGCCCCGGACAGGGACAGACACCCCTCCACTTT.

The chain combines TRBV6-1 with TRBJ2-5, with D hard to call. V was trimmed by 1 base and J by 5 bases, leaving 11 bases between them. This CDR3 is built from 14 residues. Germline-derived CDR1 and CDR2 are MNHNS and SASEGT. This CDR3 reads CASSEVWVPETQYF. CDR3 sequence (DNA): TGTGCCAGCAGTGAAGTGTGGGTACCTGAGACCCAGTACTTC.

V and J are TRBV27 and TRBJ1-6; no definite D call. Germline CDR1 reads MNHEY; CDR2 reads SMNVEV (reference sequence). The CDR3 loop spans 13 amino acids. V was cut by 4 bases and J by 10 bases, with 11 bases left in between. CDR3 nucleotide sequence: TGTGCCAGCAGTTCCCTTCGGCGGTCACCCCTCCACTTT. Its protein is CASSSLRRSPLHF.

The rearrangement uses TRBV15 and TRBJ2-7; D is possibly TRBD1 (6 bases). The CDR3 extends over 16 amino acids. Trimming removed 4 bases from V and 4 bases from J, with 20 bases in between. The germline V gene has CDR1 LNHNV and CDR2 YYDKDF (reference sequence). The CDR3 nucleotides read TGTGCCACCAGCACCCCCAGGGGCAAGGTCGGATACGAGCAGTACTTC. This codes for CATSTPRGKVGYEQYF.

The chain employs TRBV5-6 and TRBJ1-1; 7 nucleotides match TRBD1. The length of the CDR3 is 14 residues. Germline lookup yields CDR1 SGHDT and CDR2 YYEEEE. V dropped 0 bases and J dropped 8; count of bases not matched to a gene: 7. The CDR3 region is CASSLEGQVHEAFF. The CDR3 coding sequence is TGTGCCAGCAGCTTGGAAGGACAGGTGCACGAAGCTTTCTTT.

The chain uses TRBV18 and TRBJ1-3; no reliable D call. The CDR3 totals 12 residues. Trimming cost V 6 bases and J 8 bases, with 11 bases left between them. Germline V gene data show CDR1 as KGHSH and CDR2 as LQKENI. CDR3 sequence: CASSDKGDTIYF. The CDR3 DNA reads TGTGCCAGCTCCGACAAGGGTGACACCATATATTTT.

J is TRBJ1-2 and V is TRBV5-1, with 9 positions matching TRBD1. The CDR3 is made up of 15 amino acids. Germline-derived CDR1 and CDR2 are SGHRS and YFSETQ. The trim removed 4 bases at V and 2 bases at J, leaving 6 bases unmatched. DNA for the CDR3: TGCGCCAGCAGCCCTGCCGGGACAGGGAACTATGGCTACACCTTC. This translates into CASSPAGTGNYGYTF.

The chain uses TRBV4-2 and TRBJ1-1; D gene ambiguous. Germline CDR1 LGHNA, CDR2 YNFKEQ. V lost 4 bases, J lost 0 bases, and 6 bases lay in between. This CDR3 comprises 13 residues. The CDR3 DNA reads TGTGCCAGCAGCCTCAGTGTGAACACTGAAGCTTTCTTT. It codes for CASSLSVNTEAFF.

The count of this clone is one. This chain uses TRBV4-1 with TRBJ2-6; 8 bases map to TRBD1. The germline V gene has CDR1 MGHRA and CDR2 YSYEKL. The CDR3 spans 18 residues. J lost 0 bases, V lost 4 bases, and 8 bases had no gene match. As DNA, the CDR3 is TGCGCCAGCAGCCGAGATACAGGGGGAAACTCTGGGGCCAACGTCCTGACTTTC. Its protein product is CASSRDTGGNSGANVLTF.

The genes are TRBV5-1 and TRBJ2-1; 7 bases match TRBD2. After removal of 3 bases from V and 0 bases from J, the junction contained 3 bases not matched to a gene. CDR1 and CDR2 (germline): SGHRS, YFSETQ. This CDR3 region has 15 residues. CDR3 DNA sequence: TGCGCCAGCAGCTGGCGGGGGAGCTCCTACAATGAGCAGTTCTTC. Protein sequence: CASSWRGSSYNEQFF.

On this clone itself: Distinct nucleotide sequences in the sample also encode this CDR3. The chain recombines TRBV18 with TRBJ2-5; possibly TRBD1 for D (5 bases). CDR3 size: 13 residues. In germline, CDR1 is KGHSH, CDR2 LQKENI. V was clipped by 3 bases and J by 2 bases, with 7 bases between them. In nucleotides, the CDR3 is TGTGCCAGCTCACCGGGGCTACAAGAGACCCAGTACTTC. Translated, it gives CASSPGLQETQYF.

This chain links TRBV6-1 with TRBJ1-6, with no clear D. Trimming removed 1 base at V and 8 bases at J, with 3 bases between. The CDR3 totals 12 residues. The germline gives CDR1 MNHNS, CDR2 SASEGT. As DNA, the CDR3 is TGTGCCAGCAGTGAAGGAGATTCACCCCTCCACTTT. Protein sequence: CASSEGDSPLHF.